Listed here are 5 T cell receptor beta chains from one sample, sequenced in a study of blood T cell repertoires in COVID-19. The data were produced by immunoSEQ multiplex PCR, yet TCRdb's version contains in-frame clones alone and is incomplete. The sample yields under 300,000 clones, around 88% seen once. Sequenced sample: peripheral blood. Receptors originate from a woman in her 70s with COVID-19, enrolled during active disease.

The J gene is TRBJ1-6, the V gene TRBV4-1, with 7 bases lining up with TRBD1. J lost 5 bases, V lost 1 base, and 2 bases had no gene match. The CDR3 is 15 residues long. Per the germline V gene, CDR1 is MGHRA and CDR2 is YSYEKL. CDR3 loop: CASSQGQGNNSPLHF. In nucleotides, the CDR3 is TGCGCCAGCAGCCAAGGACAGGGAAATAATTCACCCCTCCACTTT.

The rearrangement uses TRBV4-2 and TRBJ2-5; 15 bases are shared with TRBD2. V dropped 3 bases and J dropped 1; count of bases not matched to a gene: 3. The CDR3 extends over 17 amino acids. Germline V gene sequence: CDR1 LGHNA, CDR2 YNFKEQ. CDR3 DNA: TGTGCCAGCAGCCACGGACTAGCGGGGGGGCGCCAAGAGACCCAGTACTTC. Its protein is CASSHGLAGGRQETQYF.

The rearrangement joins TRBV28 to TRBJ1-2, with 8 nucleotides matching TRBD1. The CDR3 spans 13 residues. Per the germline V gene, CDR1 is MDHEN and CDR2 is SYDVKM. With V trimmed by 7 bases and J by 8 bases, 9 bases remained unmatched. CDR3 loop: CASNLRGREGYTF. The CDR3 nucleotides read TGTGCCAGCAACCTCAGGGGGCGCGAAGGCTACACCTTC.

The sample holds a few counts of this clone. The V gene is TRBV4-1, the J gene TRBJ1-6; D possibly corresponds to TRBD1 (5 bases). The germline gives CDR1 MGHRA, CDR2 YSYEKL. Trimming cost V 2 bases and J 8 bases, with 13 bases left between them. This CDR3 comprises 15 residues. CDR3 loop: CASSQSGRVDSPLHF. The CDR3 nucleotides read TGCGCCAGCAGCCAATCGGGCAGGGTGGATTCACCCCTCCACTTT.

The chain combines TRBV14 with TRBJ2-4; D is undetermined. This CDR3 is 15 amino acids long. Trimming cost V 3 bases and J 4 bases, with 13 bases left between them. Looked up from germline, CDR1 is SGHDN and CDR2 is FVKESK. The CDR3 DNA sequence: TGTGCCAGCAGCCAGATGCGCGGAATGAAAAACATTCAGTACTTC. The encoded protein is CASSQMRGMKNIQYF.